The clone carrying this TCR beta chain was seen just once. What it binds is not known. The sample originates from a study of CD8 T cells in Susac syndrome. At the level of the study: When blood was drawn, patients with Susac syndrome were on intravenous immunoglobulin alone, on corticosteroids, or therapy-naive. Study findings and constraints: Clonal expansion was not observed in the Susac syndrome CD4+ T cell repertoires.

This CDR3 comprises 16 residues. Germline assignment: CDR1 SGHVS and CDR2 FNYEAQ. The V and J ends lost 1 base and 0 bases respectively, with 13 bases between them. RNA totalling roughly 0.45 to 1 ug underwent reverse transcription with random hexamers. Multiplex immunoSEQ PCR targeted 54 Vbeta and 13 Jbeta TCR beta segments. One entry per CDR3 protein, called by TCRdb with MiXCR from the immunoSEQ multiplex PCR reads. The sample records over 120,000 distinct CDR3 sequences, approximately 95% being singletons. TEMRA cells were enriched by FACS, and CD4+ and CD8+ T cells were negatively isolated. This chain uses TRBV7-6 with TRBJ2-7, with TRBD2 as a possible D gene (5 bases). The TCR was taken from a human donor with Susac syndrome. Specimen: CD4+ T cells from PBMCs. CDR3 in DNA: TGTGCCAGCAGCTTAGTTTTGGGAGCAGCCTCCTACGAGCAGTACTTC. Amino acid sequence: CASSLVLGAASYEQYF.